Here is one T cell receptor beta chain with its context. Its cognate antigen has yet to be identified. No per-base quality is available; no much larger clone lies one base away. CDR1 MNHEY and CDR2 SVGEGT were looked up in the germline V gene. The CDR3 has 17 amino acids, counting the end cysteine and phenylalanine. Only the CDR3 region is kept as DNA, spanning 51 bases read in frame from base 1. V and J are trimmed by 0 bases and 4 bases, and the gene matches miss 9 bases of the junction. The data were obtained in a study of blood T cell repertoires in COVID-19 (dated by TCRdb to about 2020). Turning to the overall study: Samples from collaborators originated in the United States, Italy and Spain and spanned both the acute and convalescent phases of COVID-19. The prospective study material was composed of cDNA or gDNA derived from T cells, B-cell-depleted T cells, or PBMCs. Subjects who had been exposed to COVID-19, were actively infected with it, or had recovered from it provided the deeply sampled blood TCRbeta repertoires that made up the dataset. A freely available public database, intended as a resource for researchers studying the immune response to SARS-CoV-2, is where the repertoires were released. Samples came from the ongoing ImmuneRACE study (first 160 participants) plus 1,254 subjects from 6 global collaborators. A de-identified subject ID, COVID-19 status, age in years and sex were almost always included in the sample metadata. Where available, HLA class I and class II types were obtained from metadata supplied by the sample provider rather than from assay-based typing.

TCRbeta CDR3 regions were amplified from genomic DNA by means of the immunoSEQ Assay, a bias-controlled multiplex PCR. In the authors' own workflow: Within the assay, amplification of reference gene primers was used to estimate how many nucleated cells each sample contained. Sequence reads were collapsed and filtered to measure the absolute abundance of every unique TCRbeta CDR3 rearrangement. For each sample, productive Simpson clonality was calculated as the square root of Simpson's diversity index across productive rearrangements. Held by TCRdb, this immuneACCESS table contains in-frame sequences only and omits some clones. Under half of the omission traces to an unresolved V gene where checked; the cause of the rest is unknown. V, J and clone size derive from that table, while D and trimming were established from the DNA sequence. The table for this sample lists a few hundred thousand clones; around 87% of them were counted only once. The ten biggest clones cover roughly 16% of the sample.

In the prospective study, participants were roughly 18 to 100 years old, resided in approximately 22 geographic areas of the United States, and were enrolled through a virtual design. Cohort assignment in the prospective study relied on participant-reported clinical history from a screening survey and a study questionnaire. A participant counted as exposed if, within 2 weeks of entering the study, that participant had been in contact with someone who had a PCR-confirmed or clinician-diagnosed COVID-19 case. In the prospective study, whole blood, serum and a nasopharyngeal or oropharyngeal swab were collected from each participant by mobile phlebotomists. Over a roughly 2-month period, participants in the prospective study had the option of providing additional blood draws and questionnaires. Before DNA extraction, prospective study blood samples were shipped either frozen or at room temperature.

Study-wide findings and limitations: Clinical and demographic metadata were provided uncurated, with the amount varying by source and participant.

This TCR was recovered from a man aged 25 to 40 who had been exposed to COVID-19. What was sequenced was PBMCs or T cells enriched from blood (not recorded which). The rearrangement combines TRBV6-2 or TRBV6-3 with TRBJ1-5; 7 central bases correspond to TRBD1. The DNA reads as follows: TGTGCCAGCAGTTACTCAGGTGCGGGACAGCGGAATCAGCCCCAGCATTTT. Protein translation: CASSYSGAGQRNQPQHF.